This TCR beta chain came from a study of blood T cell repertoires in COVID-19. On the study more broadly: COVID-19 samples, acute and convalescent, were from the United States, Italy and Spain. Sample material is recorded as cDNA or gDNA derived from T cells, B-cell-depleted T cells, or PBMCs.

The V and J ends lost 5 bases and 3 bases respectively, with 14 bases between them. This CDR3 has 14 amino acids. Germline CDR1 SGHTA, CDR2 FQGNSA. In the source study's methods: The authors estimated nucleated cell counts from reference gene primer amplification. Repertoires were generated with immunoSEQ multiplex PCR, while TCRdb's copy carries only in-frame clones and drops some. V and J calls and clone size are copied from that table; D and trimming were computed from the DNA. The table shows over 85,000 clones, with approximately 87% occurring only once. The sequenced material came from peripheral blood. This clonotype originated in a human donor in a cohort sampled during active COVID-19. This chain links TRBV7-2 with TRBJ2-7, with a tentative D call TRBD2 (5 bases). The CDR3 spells CASSTGAGNYEQYF. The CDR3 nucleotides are TGTGCCAGCAGCACGGGCGCCGGGAACTACGAGCAGTACTTC.